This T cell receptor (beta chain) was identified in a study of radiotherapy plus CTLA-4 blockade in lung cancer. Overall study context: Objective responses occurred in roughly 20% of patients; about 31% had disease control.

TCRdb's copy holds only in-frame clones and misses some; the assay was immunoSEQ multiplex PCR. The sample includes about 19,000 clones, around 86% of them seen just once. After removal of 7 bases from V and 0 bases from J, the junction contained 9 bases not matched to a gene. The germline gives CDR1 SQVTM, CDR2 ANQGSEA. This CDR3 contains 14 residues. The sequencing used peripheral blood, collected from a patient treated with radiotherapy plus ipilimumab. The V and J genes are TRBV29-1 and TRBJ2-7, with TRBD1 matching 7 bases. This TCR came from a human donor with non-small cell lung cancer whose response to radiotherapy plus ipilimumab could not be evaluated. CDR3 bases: TGCAGCGGGAGCACAGGGGTTAGCTCCTACGAGCAGTACTTC. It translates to CSGSTGVSSYEQYF.